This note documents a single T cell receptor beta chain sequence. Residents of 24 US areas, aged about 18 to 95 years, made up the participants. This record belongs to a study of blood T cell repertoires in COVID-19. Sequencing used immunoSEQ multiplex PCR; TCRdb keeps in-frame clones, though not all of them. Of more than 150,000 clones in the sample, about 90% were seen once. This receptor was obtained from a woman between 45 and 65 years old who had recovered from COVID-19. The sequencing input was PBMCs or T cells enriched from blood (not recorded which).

The CDR3 region has the DNA TGCGCCAGCAGCTTGGCGAGACTGGCTAGCGGGAGGACCTCTGGGGCCAACGTCCTGACTTTC. Residues: CASSLARLASGRTSGANVLTF. The V call is TRBV5-1, the J call TRBJ2-6; 11 bases agree with TRBD2. Germline-derived CDR1 and CDR2 are SGHRS and YFSETQ. Losses at the gene ends were 0 bases for V and 0 bases for J; bases not matched to a gene: 11. The CDR3 loop spans 21 amino acids.